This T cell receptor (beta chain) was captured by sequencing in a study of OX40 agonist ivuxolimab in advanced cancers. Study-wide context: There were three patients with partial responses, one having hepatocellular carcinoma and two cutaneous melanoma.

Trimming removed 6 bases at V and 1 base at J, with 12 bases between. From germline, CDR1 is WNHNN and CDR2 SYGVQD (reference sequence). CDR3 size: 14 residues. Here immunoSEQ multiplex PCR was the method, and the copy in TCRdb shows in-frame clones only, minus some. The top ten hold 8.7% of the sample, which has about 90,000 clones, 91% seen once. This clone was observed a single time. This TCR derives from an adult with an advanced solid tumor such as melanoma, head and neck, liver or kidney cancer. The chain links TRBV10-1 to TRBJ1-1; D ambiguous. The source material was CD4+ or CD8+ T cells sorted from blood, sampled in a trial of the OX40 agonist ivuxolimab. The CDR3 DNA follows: TGCGCCAGCAGCGAGGGATTCGGGAACACTGAAGCTTTCTTT. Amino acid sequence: CASSEGFGNTEAFF.